This T cell receptor beta chain stems from a study of blood T cell repertoires in COVID-19. For the study at large: From the United States, Italy and Spain came samples of acute and convalescent COVID-19. The analysed material was cDNA or gDNA that came from T cells, B-cell-depleted T cells, or PBMCs.

In the authors' workflow: Counts of nucleated cells, estimated from reference gene primer amplification, were obtained. Sequenced by immunoSEQ multiplex PCR; TCRdb stores in-frame clones only, minus some. V, J and clone size are those of that table, while D and trimming were read from the DNA. The data contain about 68,000 clones, about 83% of them singletons. The V gene end was trimmed by 6 bases and the J gene end by 3 bases; junction bases not matched to a gene: 9. The germline CDR1 and CDR2 sequences are MNHEY and SMNVEV (reference sequence). This CDR3 region has 15 residues. The chain carries TRBV27 and TRBJ2-7; 9 bases line up with TRBD1. The clonotype comes from a human donor in a cohort sampled during active COVID-19. Specimen: peripheral blood. The CDR3 loop reads CASSRTGQGFYEQYF. In DNA, the CDR3 is TGTGCCAGCAGCCGAACGGGACAGGGATTCTACGAGCAGTACTTC.